Listed here are 26 T cell receptor beta chains from one sample, sequenced in a study of blood T cells in healthy people across ages. Next came a second PCR, run for about 7 to 11 cycles, which used a sample-barcoded 5' primer along with a J-beta primer mix. A single record per CDR3 protein comes from TCRdb applying MiXCR to the 5' RACE reads. Of roughly 2 million distinct CDR3 sequences listed, just under 50% are singletons. Sequenced material: blood. Receptors originate from a woman in her thirties or forties in good health.

This clonotype showed up just a few times. The chain is built from TRBV29-1 and TRBJ2-7, with D perhaps TRBD1 (6 bases). The CDR3 loop spans 14 amino acids. Germline V gene lookup returns CDR1 SQVTM and CDR2 ANQGSEA. Trimming took off 7 bases at V and 5 bases at J, with 21 bases between the two ends. The CDR3 DNA reads as TGCAGCGCGTCCGGGACATCGCTCTGGGACGAGCAGTACTTC. Its translation: CSASGTSLWDEQYF.

The chain employs TRBV24-1 and TRBJ2-3; D ambiguous. The CDR3 loop spans 13 amino acids. The V end was cut by 2 bases, the J end by 7 bases, with 9 bases between. CDR1 is KGHDR, CDR2 SFDVKD, per germline. The CDR3 DNA reads as TGTGCCACCAGTGATTCACATCTTAATACGCAGTATTTT. This gives the protein CATSDSHLNTQYF.

The chain links TRBV6-2 or TRBV6-3 to TRBJ2-2; D not certain. The CDR3 runs to 14 residues. Trimming took 4 bases from V and 1 from J, leaving 7 bases between them. Germline V gene sequence: CDR1 MNHEY, CDR2 SVGEGT. The DNA of the CDR3 is TGTGCCAGCAGTTCCTCAAGGAACACCGGGGAGCTGTTTTTT. This sequence encodes CASSSSRNTGELFF.

This sequence joins TRBV7-3 and TRBJ2-5; TRBD2 matches 10 bases. The CDR3 runs to 16 residues. Looked up from germline, CDR1 is SGHTA and CDR2 is FQGTGA. V shed 3 bases and J 2 bases; nucleotides not matched to a gene: 6. Written as DNA, the CDR3 is TGTGCCAGCAGCTTCCTAGCGGGGGCGGAACAAGAGACCCAGTACTTC. It yields the protein CASSFLAGAEQETQYF.

This clonotype was seen many times. This chain uses TRBV27 with TRBJ1-1; D not certain. Trimming removed 3 bases from V and 1 base from J, with 6 bases in between. From germline, CDR1 is MNHEY and CDR2 SMNVEV (reference sequence). The CDR3 consists of 13 residues. CDR3 DNA: TGTGCCAGCAGTTTGGTCAGGAACACTGAAGCTTTCTTT. It specifies CASSLVRNTEAFF.

This clonotype appeared a few times. The rearrangement links TRBV29-1 to TRBJ2-7; tentative D call: TRBD1 (5 bases). Germline values: CDR1 SQVTM, CDR2 ANQGSEA. The V end lost 4 bases, the J end lost 3 bases, and 10 bases lay between the germline ends. The CDR3 extends over 12 amino acids. The DNA of the CDR3 is TGCAGCGTTGTGCGCCAGGGCTACGAGCAGTACTTC. Residues: CSVVRQGYEQYF.

V gene TRBV28 combines with J gene TRBJ1-6; D possibly corresponds to TRBD1 (5 bases). Germline V gene data show CDR1 as MDHEN and CDR2 as SYDVKM. CDR3 length equals 12 residues. The V and J ends lost 6 bases and 10 bases respectively, with 10 bases between them. The CDR3 nucleotides are TGTGCCAGCAGGGAGCAGGGCTCACCCCTCCACTTT. Its translation: CASREQGSPLHF.

The J gene is TRBJ2-4, the V gene TRBV15; the D gene is possibly TRBD1 (6 bases). Trimming left V 5 bases short and J 2 bases short, with 13 bases between. Per germline, CDR1 LNHNV and CDR2 YYDKDF (reference sequence). This CDR3 contains 15 residues. The CDR3, as DNA: TGTGCCACCAGCGGAACAGGGCTGTCCAAAAACATTCAGTACTTC. Its protein product is CATSGTGLSKNIQYF.

This sequence joins TRBV20-1 and TRBJ1-2, with a weak D call TRBD1 (5 bases). This CDR3 comprises 11 residues. Germline V CDR1 and CDR2: DFQATT, SNEGSKA (reference sequence). The CDR3 coding sequence is TGCAGCCTCGGGGGGAGGTATGGCTACACCTTC. Its protein is CSLGGRYGYTF.

This clonotype was picked up one time. V is TRBV5-1 and J is TRBJ2-7; D is unclear. This CDR3 spans 15 amino acids. V was clipped by 0 bases and J by 3 bases, with 13 bases between them. Looked up from germline, CDR1 is SGHRS and CDR2 is YFSETQ. The DNA for the CDR3 is TGCGCCAGCAGCTTGGGTTGGGGTCTGAGCTACGAGCAGTACTTC. Protein sequence: CASSLGWGLSYEQYF.

This clonotype was seen more than once but under ten times. The chain is built from TRBV18 and TRBJ2-5; no firm D call. V gave up 1 base and J gave up 1 base, with 4 bases separating them. The CDR3 is made up of 13 amino acids. CDR1 is KGHSH and CDR2 is LQKENI in the germline V gene. The DNA of the CDR3 is TGTGCCAGCTCACCACAGCTCCAAGAGACCCAGTACTTC. Its translation: CASSPQLQETQYF.

V gene TRBV6-6 combines with J gene TRBJ2-7, with D uncertain. Germline V gene data show CDR1 as MNHNY and CDR2 as SVGAGI (reference sequence). This CDR3 has 12 amino acids. V dropped 7 bases and J dropped 0 bases, with 7 bases sitting between them. DNA of the CDR3: TGTGCCAGCACCGAAACCTCCTACGAGCAGTACTTC. Translation gives CASTETSYEQYF.

The chain has TRBV28 and TRBJ2-3; 7 bases fit TRBD2. CDR1 and CDR2 from the germline V gene are MDHEN and SYDVKM. The length of the CDR3 is 17 residues. J gave up 2 bases and V 3 bases, and 11 bases lay outside the gene matches. For the CDR3, the DNA is TGTGCCAGCAGTTTCCCCATCGTGGCGGGAGCCACAGATACGCAGTATTTT. Residues: CASSFPIVAGATDTQYF.

This chain joins TRBV13 and TRBJ2-5, with 8 bases fitting TRBD2. V shed 4 bases, J shed 1 base, and the junction held 11 bases outside the gene matches. The CDR3 is 17 residues long. Per germline, CDR1 PRHDT and CDR2 FYEKMQ (reference sequence). The chain's CDR3 is CASSSARGGRVQETQYF. The CDR3 DNA follows: TGTGCCAGCAGCTCCGCCCGGGGGGGTCGGGTCCAAGAGACCCAGTACTTC.

V usage is TRBV5-1 and J usage is TRBJ2-7, with 7 bases fitting TRBD2. V lost 1 base to trimming and J lost 9 bases; unmatched junction nucleotides: 4. The germline V gene has CDR1 SGHRS and CDR2 YFSETQ. The CDR3 consists of 12 residues. This chain's CDR3 is CASSLLGGVQYF. The CDR3, as DNA: TGCGCCAGCAGCTTGCTGGGGGGGGTGCAGTACTTC.

This rearrangement joins TRBV28 to TRBJ2-5, with 10 bases aligning to TRBD1. Germline V gives CDR1 MDHEN, CDR2 SYDVKM. V was clipped by 5 bases and J by 5 bases; unmatched bases: 5. The CDR3 contains 14 residues. CDR3 DNA sequence: TGTGCCAGCAGTCCGACAGGGGGCGACGAGACCCAGTACTTC. It specifies CASSPTGGDETQYF.

V gene TRBV7-2 combines with J gene TRBJ2-4, with D maybe TRBD2 (6 bases). CDR3 length: 17 residues. V shed 1 base and J shed 7 bases, with 20 bases lying between them. From germline, CDR1 is SGHTA and CDR2 FQGNSA. CDR3 bases: TGTGCCAGCAGCTTAGTTCCCGGCGGCGGGGTTGCGAACATTCAGTACTTC. This gives the protein CASSLVPGGGVANIQYF.

V usage is TRBV5-8 and J usage is TRBJ2-7; D gene ambiguous. Trimming cost V 1 base and J 5 bases, with 13 bases left between them. The CDR3 sequence is 14 residues long. The V gene's germline CDR1 is SGHTS and CDR2 YDEGEE. The CDR3 DNA reads TGTGCCAGCAGCTTGTACAGCCGCCCCAACGAGCAGTACTTC. The encoded protein is CASSLYSRPNEQYF.

This clonotype has a handful of counts. The CDR3 region is CSVEDLTGSYNEQFF. CDR3 bases: TGCAGCGTTGAAGATCTGACGGGGAGCTACAATGAGCAGTTCTTC. This chain joins TRBV29-1 and TRBJ2-1; perhaps TRBD2 as D (5 bases). Deletions cut 0 bases from V and 3 bases from J, with 12 bases between. The V gene's germline CDR1 is SQVTM and CDR2 ANQGSEA. CDR3 size: 15 residues.

This clonotype was counted only a few times. The chain recombines TRBV27 with TRBJ1-5, with TRBD1 matching over 9 bases. This CDR3 is built from 16 residues. Germline V gene sequence: CDR1 MNHEY, CDR2 SMNVEV (reference sequence). Trimming removed 6 bases from V and 7 bases from J; junction bases left unmatched: 13. This chain's CDR3 is CASSPGTGHSGQPQHF. The CDR3 region has the DNA TGTGCCAGCAGCCCTGGGACAGGGCATTCGGGGCAGCCCCAGCATTTT.

This chain uses TRBV24-1 with TRBJ2-3; TRBD2 is a possible D gene (6 bases). Germline CDR1 is KGHDR and CDR2 is SFDVKD. Trimming removed 5 bases at V and 1 base at J, with 6 bases between. This CDR3 spans 13 amino acids. The CDR3: CATSGGGTDTQYF. CDR3 DNA: TGTGCCACCAGTGGCGGGGGCACAGATACGCAGTATTTT.

This clonotype was found a few times. The J gene is TRBJ2-4, the V gene TRBV20-1; TRBD1 matches 7 bases. This CDR3 region has 15 residues. Losses at the gene ends were 5 bases for V and 0 bases for J; bases not matched to a gene: 7. Germline V gene data show CDR1 as DFQATT and CDR2 as SNEGSKA (reference sequence). The CDR3 bases are TGCAGTGCTCAGATACAGGGGTTAGCCAAAAACATTCAGTACTTC. As protein: CSAQIQGLAKNIQYF.

This clonotype was observed a handful of times. This chain uses TRBV4-2 with TRBJ2-3; 10 bases line up with TRBD2. V shed 1 base and J 5 bases; nucleotides not matched to a gene: 6. The germline V gene encodes CDR1 LGHNA and CDR2 YNFKEQ. The CDR3 consists of 16 residues. The CDR3 DNA follows: TGTGCCAGCAGCCAAGGGCTAGCGGGGGTTGGAGATACGCAGTATTTT. It yields the protein CASSQGLAGVGDTQYF.

The gene calls are TRBV6-2 or TRBV6-3 and TRBJ1-2; unclear D gene. In germline, CDR1 is MNHEY, CDR2 SVGEGT. The CDR3 has 14 residues. The V and J ends lost 0 bases and 8 bases respectively, with 13 bases between them. The CDR3 DNA reads as TGTGCCAGCAGTTACTCGAAGGAAGGGCCCGGCTACACCTTC. Translating gives CASSYSKEGPGYTF.

V usage is TRBV6-2 or TRBV6-3 and J usage is TRBJ1-2, with a tentative D call TRBD1 (6 bases). The CDR3 runs to 16 residues. Germline CDR1 reads MNHEY; CDR2 reads SVGEGT. Between the trimmed V and J ends, which lost 6 bases and 4 bases, there was a span of 21 bases. The CDR3 DNA reads TGTGCCAGCAGGCGCCTGTCGGGACCCAGGGGCTATGGCTACACCTTC. Translated, it gives CASRRLSGPRGYGYTF.

Concerning this clonotype: Likely a read error: the CDR3 ends without its conserved phenylalanine or tryptophan. The rearrangement links TRBV27 to TRBJ1-2; 7 bases match TRBD1. This CDR3 comprises 16 residues. Germline CDR1 is MNHEY and CDR2 is SMNVEV (reference sequence). Trimming took 7 bases from V and 6 from J; bases not matched to a gene: 17. CDR3 residues: CASKHQSTGTLNGYTY. DNA for the CDR3: TGTGCCAGCAAGCACCAATCGACAGGGACGTTAAATGGCTACACCTAC.